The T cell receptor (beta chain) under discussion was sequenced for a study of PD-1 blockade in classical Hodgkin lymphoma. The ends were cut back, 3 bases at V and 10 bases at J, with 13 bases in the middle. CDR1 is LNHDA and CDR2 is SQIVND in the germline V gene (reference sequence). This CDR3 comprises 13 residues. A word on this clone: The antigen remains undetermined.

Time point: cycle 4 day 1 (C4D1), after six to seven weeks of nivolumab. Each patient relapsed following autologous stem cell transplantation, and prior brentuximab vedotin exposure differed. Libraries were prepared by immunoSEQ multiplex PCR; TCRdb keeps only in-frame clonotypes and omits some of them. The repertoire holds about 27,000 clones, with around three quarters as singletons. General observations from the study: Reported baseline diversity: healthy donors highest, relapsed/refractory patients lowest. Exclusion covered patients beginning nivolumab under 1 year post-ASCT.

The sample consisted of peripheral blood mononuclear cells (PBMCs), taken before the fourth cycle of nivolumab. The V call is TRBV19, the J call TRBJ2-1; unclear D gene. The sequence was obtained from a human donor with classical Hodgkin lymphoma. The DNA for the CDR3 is TGTGCCAGTAGTATTGATCCCGGCCGAGAGCAGTTCTTC. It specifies CASSIDPGREQFF.